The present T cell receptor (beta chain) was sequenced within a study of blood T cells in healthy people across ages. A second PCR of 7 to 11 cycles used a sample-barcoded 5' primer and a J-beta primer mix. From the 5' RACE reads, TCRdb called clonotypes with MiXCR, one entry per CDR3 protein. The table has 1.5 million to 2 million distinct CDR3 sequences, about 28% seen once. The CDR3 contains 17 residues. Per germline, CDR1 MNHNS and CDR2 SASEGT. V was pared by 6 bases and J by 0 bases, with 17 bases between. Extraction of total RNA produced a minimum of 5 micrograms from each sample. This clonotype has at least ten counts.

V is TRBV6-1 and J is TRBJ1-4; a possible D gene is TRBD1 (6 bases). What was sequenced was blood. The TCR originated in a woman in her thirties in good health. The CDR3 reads CASSRAGALATNEKLFF. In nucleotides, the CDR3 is TGTGCCAGCAGCCGCGCAGGGGCTCTTGCAACTAATGAAAAACTGTTTTTT.